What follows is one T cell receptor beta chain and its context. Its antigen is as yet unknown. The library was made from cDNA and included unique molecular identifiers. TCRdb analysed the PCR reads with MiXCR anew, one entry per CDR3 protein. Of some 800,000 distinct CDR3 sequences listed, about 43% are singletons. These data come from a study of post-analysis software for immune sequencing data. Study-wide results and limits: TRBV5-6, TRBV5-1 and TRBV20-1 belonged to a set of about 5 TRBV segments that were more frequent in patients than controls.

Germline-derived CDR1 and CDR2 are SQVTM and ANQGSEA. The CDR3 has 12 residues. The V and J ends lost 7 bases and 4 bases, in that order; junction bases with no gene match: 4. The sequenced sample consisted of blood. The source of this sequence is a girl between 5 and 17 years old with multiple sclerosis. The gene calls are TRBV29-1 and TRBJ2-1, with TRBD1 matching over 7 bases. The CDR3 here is CSARDRYNEQFF. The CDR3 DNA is TGCAGCGCTCGGGACAGATACAATGAGCAGTTCTTC.